These 14 T cell receptor beta chains share one sample of origin, sequenced in a study of radiotherapy plus CTLA-4 blockade in lung cancer (dated by TCRdb to between 2017 and 2018). Library method: the immunoSEQ multiplex PCR assay. Imported from immuneACCESS, the table was reduced by TCRdb to in-frame sequences with V and J called. These copies leave out some clones; in studies compared against another copy, an unresolved V gene accounts for under half, and the cause of the remainder is not known. In all, the sample holds about 40,000 clones, and 65% to 90% of those were seen once. The ten largest clonotypes hold about 20% of the sample. Sequencing used peripheral blood, obtained from a patient treated with radiotherapy plus ipilimumab. The receptors derive from a human donor with non-small cell lung cancer whose response to radiotherapy plus ipilimumab could not be evaluated.

This clone came up a few times. The chain links TRBV4-2 to TRBJ2-3, with D maybe TRBD2 (6 bases). V was shortened by 5 bases and J by 6 bases, with 18 bases between the two germline ends. From germline, CDR1 is LGHNA and CDR2 YNFKEQ. The CDR3 totals 15 residues. The CDR3 nucleotides read TGTGCCAGCAGCGGAGGGGAAGCGGTTGGGGATACGCAGTATTTT. Its translation is CASSGGEAVGDTQYF.

The CDR3 loop is CASSERGGPGANVLTF. CDR3 nucleotide sequence: TGTGCCAGCAGTGAAAGGGGGGGGCCTGGGGCCAACGTCCTGACTTTC. The chain has TRBV2 and TRBJ2-6, with D possibly matching TRBD2 (7 bases). Germline CDR1 SNHLY, CDR2 FYNNEI. The CDR3 is 16 residues long. Between the trimmed V and J ends, which lost 2 bases and 2 bases, there was a span of 10 bases.

V is TRBV18 and J is TRBJ1-5; 7 nucleotides line up with TRBD1. Germline-derived CDR1 and CDR2 are KGHSH and LQKENI. Unmatched junction bases numbered 7, after V lost 9 bases and J lost 2 bases. The CDR3 runs 14 residues. The CDR3 nucleotides read TGTGCCAGTACTGAGGGGGCTCGCAATCAGCCCCAGCATTTT. Protein sequence: CASTEGARNQPQHF.

This chain joins TRBV28 and TRBJ1-5, with TRBD1 matching over 10 bases. Germline V gene data show CDR1 as MDHEN and CDR2 as SYDVKM. CDR3 size: 17 residues. The trim removed 1 base at V and 4 bases at J, leaving 7 bases unmatched. The CDR3 coding sequence is TGTGCCAGCAGTTTATTTGGTGGGGGACAGGGGAATCAGCCCCAGCATTTT. This gives the protein CASSLFGGGQGNQPQHF.

The chain recombines TRBV5-1 with TRBJ2-3, with D unresolved. Germline V CDR1 and CDR2: SGHRS, YFSETQ. The germline V and J ends were trimmed by 0 bases and 2 bases, with 7 bases remaining between them. The CDR3 is 14 amino acids. The CDR3, as DNA: TGCGCCAGCAGCTTGGCCCCTTCCACAGATACGCAGTATTTT. Translated, it gives CASSLAPSTDTQYF. Full variable domain (outside the CDR3, taken from reference TRBV5-1 and TRBJ2-3): KAGVTQTPRYLIKTRGQQVTLSCSPISGHRSVSWYQQTPGQGLQFLFEYFSETQRNKGNFPGRFSGRQFSNSRSEMNVSTLELGDSALYLCASSLAPSTDTQYFGPGTRLTVL.

The chain carries TRBV19 and TRBJ1-5; 12 bases are shared with TRBD1. After removal of 4 bases from V and 7 bases from J, the junction contained 11 bases not matched to a gene. CDR3 length: 17 residues. Germline assignment: CDR1 LNHDA and CDR2 SQIVND (reference sequence). CDR3 amino acids: CASSTGTGGAGYQPQHF. The CDR3, as DNA: TGTGCCAGTAGTACTGGGACAGGGGGCGCGGGTTACCAGCCCCAGCATTTT. The full variable domain, in which reference TRBV19 and TRBJ1-5 provide the parts outside the CDR3, is DGGITQSPKYLFRKEGQNVTLSCEQNLNHDAMYWYRQDPGQGLRLIYYSQIVNDFQKGDIAEGYSVSREKKESFPLTVTSAQKNPTAFYLCASSTGTGGAGYQPQHFGDGTRLSIL.

This sequence joins TRBV9 and TRBJ1-1; TRBD1 agrees at 7 bases. CDR3 length equals 15 residues. V trimming: 6 bases; J trimming: 4 bases; junction bases outside the gene matches: 12. Per the germline V gene, CDR1 is SGDLS and CDR2 is YYNGEE. The CDR3 here is CASNSRGSSSTEAFF. As DNA, the CDR3 is TGTGCCAGCAATTCCAGGGGGTCATCGAGCACTGAAGCTTTCTTT.

In this sample, this clone is medium-sized. This chain links TRBV2 with TRBJ1-2, with TRBD1 matching over 9 bases. In germline, CDR1 is SNHLY, CDR2 FYNNEI. V trimming: 6 bases; J trimming: 5 bases; junction bases outside the gene matches: 7. The CDR3 consists of 14 residues. The CDR3 reads CASRARTGEYGYTF. The CDR3, as DNA: TGTGCCAGCAGAGCCCGGACAGGGGAATATGGCTACACCTTC.

The J gene is TRBJ2-2, the V gene TRBV2; a weak D match, TRBD1 (6 bases). Germline CDR1 and CDR2: SNHLY and FYNNEI. This CDR3 spans 16 amino acids. V gave up 6 bases and J gave up 2 bases, with 16 bases separating them. CDR3 in DNA: TGTGCCAGCAGGTTGACCGGACAGCGCAACACCGGGGAGCTGTTTTTT. Protein sequence: CASRLTGQRNTGELFF.

This clone was counted a single time. This chain links TRBV14 with TRBJ2-5; D is unclear. Matching the DNA end better, TRBJ2-7 makes the J call doubtful. The CDR3 is 13 amino acids. Looked up from germline, CDR1 is SGHDN and CDR2 is FVKESK. The chain's CDR3 is CASSQAVSYEQYF. CDR3 nucleotides: TGTGCCAGCAGCCAAGCGGTGTCCTACGAGCAGTACTTC.

The rearrangement joins TRBV10-3 to TRBJ2-2; 11 bases fit TRBD2. Trimming removed 5 bases from V and 0 bases from J; junction bases left unmatched: 2. Germline V gene data show CDR1 as ENHRY and CDR2 as SYGVKD. The length of the CDR3 is 16 residues. In DNA form, the CDR3 reads TGTGCCATCAGTAAGACTAGCGGGACGAACACCGGGGAGCTGTTTTTT. Translated, it gives CAISKTSGTNTGELFF.

This clone was counted once. V is TRBV11-2 and J is TRBJ1-4, with TRBD1 matching over 8 bases. This CDR3 spans 15 amino acids. Germline loops: CDR1 SGHAT, CDR2 FQNNGV. V lost 5 bases and J lost 4; bases outside the gene matches: 6. DNA of the CDR3: TGTGCCAGCAGCACGGGGACAGGACGTAATGAAAAACTGTTTTTT. Translating gives CASSTGTGRNEKLFF.

V gene TRBV28 combines with J gene TRBJ2-6; D uncertain. This CDR3 region has 13 residues. Trimming stripped 8 bases from V and 8 bases from J, with 13 bases between. From germline, CDR1 is MDHEN and CDR2 SYDVKM. The CDR3 bases are TGTGCCAGCCACGGGTCTCCTTCCAACGTCCTGACTTTC. Translation gives CASHGSPSNVLTF.

A single count supports this clone. The chain uses TRBV11-2 and TRBJ2-5, with D unclear. CDR3 length equals 11 residues. The germline gives CDR1 SGHAT, CDR2 FQNNGV. Trimming took 5 bases from V and 5 from J, leaving 6 bases between them. This CDR3 is CASSPLETQYF. The CDR3 DNA reads as TGTGCCAGCAGCCCTTTGGAGACCCAGTACTTC.